These 30 T cell receptor beta chains were all obtained from the same sample, sequenced in a study of OX40 agonist ivuxolimab in advanced cancers. Sequencing was performed with immunoSEQ multiplex PCR; in TCRdb, only in-frame clones are kept and a portion is missing. The repertoire holds 78,000 or so clones, with 90% to 95% as singletons. Sequenced here: CD4+ or CD8+ T cells sorted from blood, sampled in a trial of the OX40 agonist ivuxolimab. These receptors all come from an adult with an advanced solid tumor such as melanoma, head and neck, liver or kidney cancer.

This clone was observed once. The chain is built from TRBV5-4 and TRBJ2-3; TRBD2 matches 10 bases. Trimming at V came to 3 bases and at J to 0 bases, leaving 7 bases not matched to a gene. The germline CDR1 and CDR2 sequences are SGHNT and YYREEE (reference sequence). The CDR3 is made up of 17 amino acids. CDR3 sequence (DNA): TGTGCCAGCAGCTCCGGACTAGCGGAGCTTAGCACAGATACGCAGTATTTT. Residues: CASSSGLAELSTDTQYF.

A single count supports this clone. This chain joins TRBV10-3 and TRBJ2-1, with 12 bases aligning to TRBD2. The CDR3 sequence is 13 residues long. The germline gives CDR1 ENHRY, CDR2 SYGVKD. V dropped 9 bases and J dropped 7; count of bases not matched to a gene: 4. The CDR3 DNA reads TGTGCCATAACTAGCGGGAGGTGGAATGAGCAGTTCTTC. This encodes CAITSGRWNEQFF.

V and J are TRBV18 and TRBJ1-1; no clear D gene. In germline, CDR1 is KGHSH, CDR2 LQKENI. The CDR3 spans 15 residues. V was trimmed by 0 bases and J by 4 bases, leaving 12 bases between them. The CDR3 here is CASSPPWAEGTEAFF. Written as DNA, the CDR3 is TGTGCCAGCTCACCACCTTGGGCCGAGGGCACTGAAGCTTTCTTT.

The gene calls are TRBV4-1 and TRBJ2-1, with TRBD2 identical over 11 bases. J lost 5 bases, V lost 7 bases, and 4 bases had no gene match. Germline V gene lookup returns CDR1 MGHRA and CDR2 YSYEKL. The CDR3 length is 14 residues. DNA of the CDR3: TGCGCCAGCACCCTAGCGGGAGGACACAATGAGCAGTTCTTC. It encodes CASTLAGGHNEQFF.

The chain links TRBV19 to TRBJ2-3; D is undetermined. V dropped 2 bases and J dropped 4 bases, with 10 bases sitting between them. The CDR3 has 14 amino acids. From germline, CDR1 is LNHDA and CDR2 SQIVND (reference sequence). The CDR3 loop is CASSILGFADTQYF. DNA for the CDR3: TGTGCCAGTAGTATATTAGGGTTCGCAGATACGCAGTATTTT.

This chain joins TRBV7-2 and TRBJ2-2, with TRBD2 matching over 8 bases. The V and J ends lost 5 bases and 2 bases, in that order; junction bases with no gene match: 4. Germline lookup yields CDR1 SGHTA and CDR2 FQGNSA. The CDR3 is made up of 15 amino acids. The CDR3 DNA reads TGTGCCAGCAGCCGTAGCGGGACCAACACCGGGGAGCTGTTTTTT. The encoded protein is CASSRSGTNTGELFF.

The V call is TRBV7-9, the J call TRBJ1-1; D possibly corresponds to TRBD1 (5 bases). Trimming took off 5 bases at V and 0 bases at J, with 13 bases between the two ends. The CDR3 totals 15 residues. Germline-derived CDR1 and CDR2 are SEHNR and FQNEAQ (reference sequence). The CDR3 loop is CASSPSWGMNTEAFF. The CDR3 coding sequence is TGTGCCAGCAGCCCAAGTTGGGGGATGAACACTGAAGCTTTCTTT.

In nucleotides, the CDR3 is TGTGCCAGTAGTATATTATTTCCGGGAGGTGAAAAACTGTTTTTT. As protein: CASSILFPGGEKLFF. This chain uses TRBV19 with TRBJ1-4; D remains unclear. V was clipped by 2 bases and J by 7 bases, with 14 bases between them. The CDR3 consists of 15 residues. Germline V gives CDR1 LNHDA, CDR2 SQIVND (reference sequence).

V usage is TRBV19 and J usage is TRBJ1-4; the match to TRBD1 covers 7 bases. CDR3 length: 15 residues. Germline lookup yields CDR1 LNHDA and CDR2 SQIVND (reference sequence). Trimming cost V 3 bases and J 7 bases; bases outside gene matches: 8. CDR3 protein: CASSIPGGRGEKLFF. The CDR3 region has the DNA TGTGCCAGTAGTATCCCAGGGGGGAGAGGTGAAAAACTGTTTTTT. Variable domain in full (rest from reference TRBV19 and TRBJ1-4): DGGITQSPKYLFRKEGQNVTLSCEQNLNHDAMYWYRQDPGQGLRLIYYSQIVNDFQKGDIAEGYSVSREKKESFPLTVTSAQKNPTAFYLCASSIPGGRGEKLFFGSGTQLSVL.

The V gene is TRBV2, the J gene TRBJ2-2; 14 nucleotides agree with TRBD2. The CDR3 extends over 16 amino acids. Germline V gene sequence: CDR1 SNHLY, CDR2 FYNNEI. V shed 6 bases, J shed 3 bases, and the junction held 3 bases outside the gene matches. The CDR3 coding sequence is TGTGCCAGCAGCCCGACTAGCGGGGGGGACACCGGGGAGCTGTTTTTT. Translating it yields CASSPTSGGDTGELFF. Variable domain in full (rest from reference TRBV2 and TRBJ2-2): EPEVTQTPSHQVTQMGQEVILRCVPISNHLYFYWYRQILGQKVEFLVSFYNNEISEKSEIFDDQFSVERPDGSNFTLKIRSTKLEDSAMYFCASSPTSGGDTGELFFGEGSRLTVL.

The CDR3 is CASRKESSYEQYF. The CDR3 DNA reads TGTGCCAGCAGAAAGGAAAGCTCCTACGAGCAGTACTTC. The chain couples TRBV2 to TRBJ2-7; D unresolved. Germline loops: CDR1 SNHLY, CDR2 FYNNEI. V was trimmed by 6 bases and J by 0 bases, leaving 9 bases between them. There are 13 residues in the CDR3. Combining the CDR3 with reference TRBV2 and TRBJ2-7 gives the whole variable domain EPEVTQTPSHQVTQMGQEVILRCVPISNHLYFYWYRQILGQKVEFLVSFYNNEISEKSEIFDDQFSVERPDGSNFTLKIRSTKLEDSAMYFCASRKESSYEQYFGPGTRLTVT.

This clone occurred a few times. The V call is TRBV19, the J call TRBJ1-5; D ambiguous. From germline, CDR1 is LNHDA and CDR2 SQIVND (reference sequence). The germline V and J ends were trimmed by 4 bases and 0 bases, with 7 bases remaining between them. The CDR3 has 14 amino acids. CDR3 nucleotides: TGTGCCAGTAGTAACGCTAATAGCAATCAGCCCCAGCATTTT. Translation: CASSNANSNQPQHF.

V gene TRBV19 combines with J gene TRBJ2-1; 11 nucleotides agree with TRBD1. V was pared by 6 bases and J by 0 bases, with 4 bases of the junction left unmatched. Germline V gene data show CDR1 as LNHDA and CDR2 as SQIVND (reference sequence). This CDR3 has 16 amino acids. In nucleotides, the CDR3 is TGTGCCAGTAGGCGGGGGACAGGGGGCTCCTACAATGAGCAGTTCTTC. It encodes CASRRGTGGSYNEQFF.

This chain connects TRBV7-9 to TRBJ1-1; D unclear. The CDR3 has 14 amino acids. In germline, CDR1 is SEHNR, CDR2 FQNEAQ (reference sequence). Trimming left V 1 base short and J 0 bases short, with 6 bases between. The DNA of the CDR3 is TGTGCCAGCAGCTTAGAGGGTATGAACACTGAAGCTTTCTTT. This sequence encodes CASSLEGMNTEAFF.

The chain has TRBV27 and TRBJ2-7; TRBD1 might be the D (5 bases). Germline lookup yields CDR1 MNHEY and CDR2 SMNVEV (reference sequence). This CDR3 is 14 amino acids long. The germline V and J ends were trimmed by 6 bases and 5 bases, with 17 bases remaining between them. The CDR3 is CASSRNRRGDEQYF. CDR3 in DNA: TGTGCCAGCAGCCGTAATCGAAGGGGCGACGAGCAGTACTTC.

The rearrangement joins TRBV6-4 to TRBJ1-2; D gene unclear. Per germline, CDR1 MRHNA and CDR2 SNTAGT. Trimming removed 6 bases at V and 9 bases at J, with 14 bases between. The CDR3 contains 12 residues. The CDR3 is CASRSPGGRYTF. In DNA, the CDR3 is TGTGCCAGCAGGTCCCCGGGTGGCCGCTACACCTTC.

V is TRBV6-4 and J is TRBJ1-2; no reliable D call. CDR1 is MRHNA and CDR2 is SNTAGT in the germline V gene. The V end was cut by 6 bases, the J end by 2 bases, with 10 bases between. This CDR3 has 13 residues. Here the CDR3 reads CASSFGRNYGYTF. Here the CDR3 DNA reads TGTGCCAGCAGCTTCGGACGGAACTATGGCTACACCTTC.

This sequence joins TRBV7-9 and TRBJ2-6; D is uncertain. This CDR3 contains 15 residues. Germline CDR1 reads SEHNR; CDR2 reads FQNEAQ (reference sequence). V lost 2 bases and J lost 4, with 9 bases in between. The CDR3, as DNA: TGTGCCAGCAGCTTATATGTGGTCGGGGCCAACGTCCTGACTTTC. Amino acids: CASSLYVVGANVLTF.

The V gene is TRBV20-1, the J gene TRBJ2-3, with D unresolved. CDR1 and CDR2 from the germline V gene are DFQATT and SNEGSKA (reference sequence). CDR3 size: 11 residues. CDR3 region: CSPKRGDTQYF. Here the CDR3 DNA reads TGCAGCCCAAAACGCGGAGATACGCAGTATTTT.

The chain is built from TRBV12-5 and TRBJ2-1; tentative D call: TRBD2 (6 bases). The CDR3 runs to 11 residues. Germline V lookup: CDR1 LGHNT, CDR2 FRNRAP. V dropped 5 bases and J dropped 9 bases, with 8 bases sitting between them. The CDR3 protein is CASGPGGEQFF. CDR3 bases: TGTGCTAGTGGTCCCGGGGGTGAGCAGTTCTTC.

This chain links TRBV7-8 with TRBJ2-1; 9 bases align to TRBD2. V shed 5 bases, J shed 5 bases, and the junction held 10 bases outside the gene matches. The CDR3 extends over 16 amino acids. Germline values: CDR1 SGHVS, CDR2 FQNEAQ. The CDR3 DNA sequence: TGTGCCAGCAGCCCTACCTTAGCGGGAGTAAACAATGAGCAGTTCTTC. Translation: CASSPTLAGVNNEQFF.

This sequence joins TRBV10-3 and TRBJ2-2; D ambiguous. CDR1 is ENHRY, CDR2 SYGVKD, per germline. Between the trimmed V and J ends, which lost 1 base and 2 bases, there was a span of 8 bases. This CDR3 is 15 amino acids long. The CDR3 coding sequence is TGTGCCATCAGTGAGTGGGATCCTAACACCGGGGAGCTGTTTTTT. It encodes CAISEWDPNTGELFF.

The V gene is TRBV5-5, the J gene TRBJ1-5; TRBD1 might be the D (6 bases). Germline CDR1 is SGHKS and CDR2 is YYEKEE (reference sequence). V was shortened by 3 bases and J by 4 bases, with 8 bases between the two germline ends. The CDR3 has 13 residues. The chain's CDR3 is CASSWTANQPQHF. The CDR3 DNA follows: TGTGCCAGCAGCTGGACAGCTAATCAGCCCCAGCATTTT.

J is TRBJ2-5 and V is TRBV4-2; 10 bases map to TRBD2. Germline trimming cut 1 base from V and 3 bases from J; bases unmatched to any gene: 11. The V gene's germline CDR1 is LGHNA and CDR2 YNFKEQ. The CDR3 is 18 residues long. CDR3 protein: CASSQVGWGTSEKETQYF. DNA of the CDR3: TGTGCCAGCAGCCAAGTGGGGTGGGGGACTAGCGAAAAAGAGACCCAGTACTTC.

The CDR3 protein is CASTPSGGSGGYTF. CDR3 bases: TGTGCCAGCACCCCCAGTGGGGGATCGGGTGGCTACACCTTC. The rearrangement joins TRBV11-2 to TRBJ1-2; D is possibly TRBD1 (5 bases). Germline CDR1 and CDR2: SGHAT and FQNNGV. This CDR3 is 14 amino acids long. The ends were cut back, 7 bases at V and 7 bases at J, with 19 bases in the middle.

The chain uses TRBV11-2 and TRBJ2-7, with 7 bases that match TRBD1. CDR3 length: 13 amino acids. Looked up from germline, CDR1 is SGHAT and CDR2 is FQNNGV. V was clipped by 2 bases and J by 9 bases; unmatched bases: 7. Here the CDR3 reads CASSLYRDSRQYF. As DNA, the CDR3 is TGTGCCAGCAGCTTATATCGGGACAGCAGGCAGTACTTC.

The chain is built from TRBV10-3 and TRBJ2-4; possible D gene TRBD2, 5 bases. From germline, CDR1 is ENHRY and CDR2 SYGVKD. The CDR3 length is 15 residues. The V end was cut by 0 bases, the J end by 2 bases, with 8 bases between. The CDR3 sequence: CAISESEVSKNIQYF. CDR3 bases: TGTGCCATCAGTGAGTCGGAGGTTTCCAAAAACATTCAGTACTTC.

The V gene is TRBV4-3, the J gene TRBJ2-3, with TRBD2 matching 9 bases. Germline V gene lookup returns CDR1 LGHNA and CDR2 YSLEER. This CDR3 comprises 16 residues. The V and J ends lost 3 bases and 0 bases, in that order; junction bases with no gene match: 4. CDR3 nucleotides: TGCGCCAGCAGCCAGGCTAGCGGGACAAGCACAGATACGCAGTATTTT. The encoded protein is CASSQASGTSTDTQYF.

V is TRBV5-5 and J is TRBJ2-7; D is perhaps TRBD2 (5 bases). Germline values: CDR1 SGHKS, CDR2 YYEKEE (reference sequence). V gave up 3 bases and J gave up 7 bases, with 14 bases separating them. This CDR3 region has 13 residues. The CDR3 bases are TGTGCCAGCAGCTATACAGCTCCGGGGGAGCAGTACTTC. This sequence encodes CASSYTAPGEQYF.

This chain links TRBV5-1 with TRBJ2-7; 9 nucleotides match TRBD2. The V and J ends lost 0 bases and 0 bases, in that order; junction bases with no gene match: 4. The CDR3 is 16 amino acids. Germline CDR1 is SGHRS and CDR2 is YFSETQ. The CDR3 here is CASSLGLAVSSYEQYF. CDR3 nucleotides: TGCGCCAGCAGCTTGGGACTAGCGGTTAGCTCCTACGAGCAGTACTTC.